This is a list of T cell receptor beta chains from one sample in a study of CD8+CD57+ T cells in acquired aplastic anemia. MiXCR was run by TCRdb on the reads, yielding one entry per CDR3 protein. The sample yields just over 200,000 distinct CDR3 sequences, 50% to 70% seen once. The specimen was sorted CD4+, CD8+, or CD8+CD57+ T cells (not recorded which) from PBMCs. The receptors stem from a human donor with aplastic anemia. The CDR3 runs from the conserved cysteine through the conserved F or W. D genes are given only for firm matches. For some rows the clone size is stated as once, few or many, or as a class when expanded; others skip it.

clone size,D gene,V gene,J gene,CDR3 protein,CDR3 DNA
many,-,TRBV5-1,TRBJ2-2,CASSPQIGEGELFF,TGCGCCAGCAGCCCTCAGATTGGGGAGGGGGAGCTGTTTTTT
few,TRBD1,TRBV10-3,TRBJ2-7,CAISESYFRGQGAYEQYF,TGTGCCATCAGTGAGTCGTATTTTCGGGGACAGGGAGCCTACGAGCAGTACTTC
once,-,TRBV7-2,TRBJ1-2,CASSQTGTHYGYAF,TGTGCCAGCAGCCAAACCGGGACTCACTATGGCTACGCCTTC
-,TRBD1,TRBV15,TRBJ2-1,CATSPRQGRNEQFF,TGTGCCACCAGCCCCAGACAGGGTAGGAATGAGCAGTTCTTC
-,-,TRBV15,TRBJ2-5,CATSRDFRGGQETQYF,TGTGCCACCAGCAGAGATTTCAGGGGAGGCCAAGAGACCCAGTACTTC
few,TRBD1,TRBV20-1,TRBJ2-7,CSALPGQGYEQYF,TGCAGTGCTTTACCGGGACAGGGCTACGAGCAGTACTTC
-,-,TRBV7-2,TRBJ2-5,CASSWGPSDF,TGTGCCAGCAGCTGGGGTCCTAGCGACTTC
-,TRBD1,TRBV7-2,TRBJ1-2,CASSHRDRAQGYTF,TGTGCCAGCAGCCATCGGGACAGGGCACAGGGCTACACCTTC
-,-,TRBV2,TRBJ1-6,CASIGQGRHSPLHF,TGTGCCAGCATCGGGCAGGGAAGACATTCACCCCTCCACTTT
-,-,TRBV7-9,TRBJ2-7,CASSLAGFGTGNYEQYF,TGTGCCAGCAGCTTAGCGGGTTTCGGGACCGGTAACTACGAGCAGTACTTC